The TCR beta chain described here comes from a study of shared clonotypes between healthy human individuals. As for the study in general: Ranging from 18 to 49 in age, donors were a couple of women and a few men. Used for every donor were three CD4 naive, three CD4 memory, two CD8 naive and one CD8 memory plate.

Data came from immunoSEQ multiplex PCR; TCRdb stores just in-frame clones and leaves some out. The sample holds millions of clones; over 85% are singletons and the top ten take more than 0.12%. Of note for this clone: Its matching antigen is unknown.

Study-wide findings and caveats: The diversity represented, both genetic and in exposure history, was limited by few donors.

Trimming shortened V by 5 bases and J by 1 base, and 15 bases separated the two germline ends. CDR3 length equals 15 residues. The germline gives CDR1 GTSNPN, CDR2 SVGIG (reference sequence). The specimen sequenced was naive CD4+ T cells sorted from blood. Subset indicated: CD45RA+ positively selected. The rearrangement uses TRBV30 and TRBJ2-4; tentative D call: TRBD2 (5 bases). The sequence was collected from a man aged 18-30 years in good health. CDR3 bases: TGTGCCTGGCATGGAGGTCAGGCGGCCAAAAACATTCAGTACTTC. Amino acids: CAWHGGQAAKNIQYF.